The 22 T cell receptor beta chains given below trace back to one sample, sequenced in a study of tumor T cells in aggressive B-cell lymphoma. Clones were sequenced by immunoSEQ multiplex PCR, and TCRdb holds only the in-frame ones, with some missing. The sample has 2,500 to 3,000 clones, roughly 89% seen once. Material: tumor tissue. These TCRs come from an adult with diffuse large B cell lymphoma.

This clone was picked up one time. The genes are TRBV7-2 and TRBJ1-1; 7 bases line up with TRBD1. CDR1 is SGHTA and CDR2 is FQGNSA in the germline V gene. Trimming cost V 2 bases and J 1 base; bases outside gene matches: 4. This CDR3 is built from 15 residues. CDR3 protein: CASSLLGGGNTEAFF. CDR3 DNA: TGTGCCAGCAGCTTATTAGGGGGCGGGAACACTGAAGCTTTCTTT. The variable domain in full, completed from reference TRBV7-2 and TRBJ1-1, reads GAGVSQSPSNKVTEKGKDVELRCDPISGHTALYWYRQSLGQGLEFLIYFQGNSAPDKSGLPSDRFSAERTGGSVSTLTIQRTQQEDSAVYLCASSLLGGGNTEAFFGQGTRLTVV.

This chain uses TRBV7-8 with TRBJ1-2; 7 positions match TRBD1. Germline V CDR1 and CDR2: SGHVS, FQNEAQ. J lost 5 bases, V lost 5 bases, and 8 bases had no gene match. This CDR3 has 14 amino acids. This CDR3 is CASSPHNRGYGYTF. The CDR3 DNA reads TGTGCCAGCAGCCCGCACAACAGGGGATATGGCTACACCTTC. Using reference TRBV7-8 and TRBJ1-2 for the parts outside the CDR3, the full variable domain is GAGVSQSPRYKVAKRGQDVALRCDPISGHVSLFWYQQALGQGPEFLTYFQNEAQLDKSGLPSDRFFAERPEGSVSTLKIQRTQQEDSAVYLCASSPHNRGYGYTFGSGTRLTVV.

This rearrangement joins TRBV19 to TRBJ2-7, with 7 bases lining up with TRBD1. The ends lost 5 bases at V and 3 bases at J; junction bases unmatched: 4. The CDR3 is made up of 13 amino acids. From germline, CDR1 is LNHDA and CDR2 SQIVND (reference sequence). The DNA for the CDR3 is TGTGCCAGTAGTTCGTGGGACAGCTACGAGCAGTACTTC. It yields the protein CASSSWDSYEQYF.

The table lists this clone with a count of one. The rearrangement uses TRBV29-1 and TRBJ2-2; 9 nucleotides agree with TRBD1. Germline CDR1 and CDR2: SQVTM and ANQGSEA. J gave up 4 bases and V 6 bases, and 6 bases lay outside the gene matches. The CDR3 covers 14 residues. CDR3 region: CSVPGQGATGELFF. CDR3 sequence (DNA): TGCAGCGTACCGGGACAGGGAGCCACCGGGGAGCTGTTTTTT.

The V and J genes are TRBV9 and TRBJ2-1; TRBD2 might be the D (6 bases). Looked up from germline, CDR1 is SGDLS and CDR2 is YYNGEE. The germline V and J ends were trimmed by 0 bases and 5 bases, with 12 bases remaining between them. The length of the CDR3 is 15 residues. The CDR3 region has the DNA TGTGCCAGCAGCGTAGGTCGGGGGAGGCACAATGAGCAGTTCTTC. Protein: CASSVGRGRHNEQFF.

This clone was picked up a small number of times. J is TRBJ1-2 and V is TRBV5-1; possibly TRBD1 for D (6 bases). Trimming took off 3 bases at V and 3 bases at J, with 21 bases between the two ends. The CDR3 has 17 residues. From germline, CDR1 is SGHRS and CDR2 YFSETQ. CDR3 residues: CASSSTASRGYDYGYTF. The CDR3 DNA reads as TGCGCCAGCAGCTCAACCGCCTCGAGGGGGTACGACTATGGCTACACCTTC. The entire variable domain, with the rest obtained from reference TRBV5-1 and TRBJ1-2, is as follows: KAGVTQTPRYLIKTRGQQVTLSCSPISGHRSVSWYQQTPGQGLQFLFEYFSETQRNKGNFPGRFSGRQFSNSRSEMNVSTLELGDSALYLCASSSTASRGYDYGYTFGSGTRLTVV.

The chain carries TRBV18 and TRBJ2-5, with D possibly being TRBD1 (6 bases). V was cut by 3 bases and J by 1 base, with 12 bases left in between. The germline CDR1 and CDR2 sequences are KGHSH and LQKENI. The CDR3 consists of 15 residues. CDR3: CASSPVSGAQETQYF. In nucleotides, the CDR3 is TGTGCCAGCTCACCTGTATCAGGGGCCCAAGAGACCCAGTACTTC. Full variable domain (rest looked up from reference TRBV18 and TRBJ2-5): NAGVMQNPRHLVRRRGQEARLRCSPMKGHSHVYWYRQLPEEGLKFMVYLQKENIIDESGMPKERFSAEFPKEGPSILRIQQVVRGDSAAYFCASSPVSGAQETQYFGPGTRLLVL.

The chain links TRBV6-5 to TRBJ2-5; 11 bases align to TRBD2. The CDR3 runs 14 residues. Germline CDR1 reads MNHEY; CDR2 reads SVGAGI. Losses at the gene ends were 6 bases for V and 4 bases for J; bases not matched to a gene: 4. The CDR3, as DNA: TGTGCCAGCAGCTTAGCGGGGGGGCTAGAGACCCAGTACTTC. Protein sequence: CASSLAGGLETQYF.

This clone was found a few times. J is TRBJ1-5 and V is TRBV6-6; possibly TRBD1 for D (6 bases). Between the trimmed V and J ends, which lost 2 bases and 10 bases, there was a span of 12 bases. CDR3 size: 13 residues. Germline V gene lookup returns CDR1 MNHNY and CDR2 SVGAGI (reference sequence). CDR3 nucleotide sequence: TGTGCCAGCAGTTACAAACAGGGCCTCCCCCAGCATTTT. Protein: CASSYKQGLPQHF.

The rearrangement uses TRBV12-5 and TRBJ2-2, with 11 bases matching TRBD2. Germline V lookup: CDR1 LGHNT, CDR2 FRNRAP. The CDR3 has 16 amino acids. V gave up 6 bases and J gave up 1 base; unmatched junction bases: 4. The CDR3 reads CASGPGLAVNTGELFF. The CDR3 region has the DNA TGTGCTAGTGGCCCGGGACTAGCGGTGAACACCGGGGAGCTGTTTTTT.

This clone has more than one count but fewer than ten. The CDR3 region has the DNA TGTGCCAGCAGTTCTAGACGACATCAGCCCCAGCATTTT. It encodes CASSSRRHQPQHF. The V and J genes are TRBV6-5 and TRBJ1-5; D remains unclear. Trimming took 4 bases from V and 5 from J, leaving 9 bases between them. The CDR3 spans 13 residues. Looked up from germline, CDR1 is MNHEY and CDR2 is SVGAGI.

The chain has TRBV5-1 and TRBJ2-7, with D maybe TRBD1 (5 bases). The CDR3 is 15 residues long. Germline V gives CDR1 SGHRS, CDR2 YFSETQ. V lost 0 bases to trimming and J lost 2 bases, with 12 bases between them. The CDR3 DNA reads as TGCGCCAGCAGCTTGGAAGTCGCAGGGCCCTACGAGCAGTACTTC. This encodes CASSLEVAGPYEQYF.

The rearrangement links TRBV5-4 to TRBJ2-5; D ambiguous. Germline assignment: CDR1 SGHNT and CDR2 YYREEE (reference sequence). The CDR3 has 15 amino acids. The germline V and J ends were trimmed by 1 base and 5 bases, with 15 bases remaining between them. DNA for the CDR3: TGTGCCAGCAGCTTGCGCCAGGCCGTTGGGGAGACCCAGTACTTC. Its protein is CASSLRQAVGETQYF.

The chain joins TRBV27 to TRBJ2-3; 10 bases are a match to TRBD2. The CDR3 is made up of 16 amino acids. Germline V gene data show CDR1 as MNHEY and CDR2 as SMNVEV (reference sequence). V shed 5 bases and J 2 bases; nucleotides not matched to a gene: 7. CDR3 bases: TGTGCCAGCAGTCCCAATAGCGGGGGGATCACAGATACGCAGTATTTT. The encoded protein is CASSPNSGGITDTQYF.

There are a few counts of this clone. The rearrangement uses TRBV19 and TRBJ2-5, with D tentatively TRBD1 (7 bases). V lost 0 bases and J lost 5, with 16 bases in between. Germline-derived CDR1 and CDR2 are LNHDA and SQIVND (reference sequence). This CDR3 spans 16 amino acids. The CDR3 bases are TGTGCCAGTAGTATAGATCATAACAGGGGAGGCGAGACCCAGTACTTC. Translation: CASSIDHNRGGETQYF.

The V gene is TRBV11-2, the J gene TRBJ1-1, with 7 bases matching TRBD1. CDR1 is SGHAT, CDR2 FQNNGV, per germline. The CDR3 contains 15 residues. V gave up 7 bases and J gave up 4 bases; unmatched junction bases: 12. The CDR3 nucleotides are TGTGCCAGCATCAACCCGGGCCAGGGGGGCACTGAAGCTTTCTTT. It specifies CASINPGQGGTEAFF. The full variable domain, rest sourced from reference TRBV11-2 and TRBJ1-1, is EAGVAQSPRYKIIEKRQSVAFWCNPISGHATLYWYQQILGQGPKLLIQFQNNGVVDDSQLPKDRFSAERLKGVDSTLKIQPAKLEDSAVYLCASINPGQGGTEAFFGQGTRLTVV.

V is TRBV7-2 and J is TRBJ2-3; D not certain. Trimming shortened V by 5 bases and J by 7 bases, and 10 bases separated the two germline ends. Germline-derived CDR1 and CDR2 are SGHTA and FQGNSA. The CDR3 has 12 amino acids. CDR3 residues: CASSPARNTQYF. CDR3 coding DNA: TGTGCCAGCAGCCCGGCGCGGAATACGCAGTATTTT. Full variable domain (remainder filled in from reference TRBV7-2 and TRBJ2-3): GAGVSQSPSNKVTEKGKDVELRCDPISGHTALYWYRQSLGQGLEFLIYFQGNSAPDKSGLPSDRFSAERTGGSVSTLTIQRTQQEDSAVYLCASSPARNTQYFGPGTRLTVL.

This chain connects TRBV4-2 to TRBJ2-3, with D possibly TRBD2 on 7 matching bases. V dropped 1 base and J dropped 8 bases, with 13 bases sitting between them. The CDR3 is 14 amino acids. From germline, CDR1 is LGHNA and CDR2 YNFKEQ. DNA of the CDR3: TGTGCCAGCAGCCAAGTAGAGGGGGAGGGTACGCAGTATTTT. Residues: CASSQVEGEGTQYF.

The chain recombines TRBV7-2 with TRBJ1-1, with TRBD1 as a possible D gene (6 bases). The CDR3 loop spans 14 amino acids. From germline, CDR1 is SGHTA and CDR2 FQGNSA. Trimming shortened V by 0 bases and J by 4 bases, and 9 bases separated the two germline ends. The CDR3 coding sequence is TGTGCCAGCAGCTTAGCGGCGGGGGCCACTGAAGCTTTCTTT. This sequence encodes CASSLAAGATEAFF.

The J gene is TRBJ1-1, the V gene TRBV6-6; no definite D call. V was trimmed by 8 bases and J by 7 bases, leaving 20 bases between them. The CDR3 has 14 amino acids. Germline V gives CDR1 MNHNY, CDR2 SVGAGI (reference sequence). DNA of the CDR3: TGTGCCAGCCTTCTCGGTTCCCAGGTGGGTGAAGCTTTCTTT. It yields the protein CASLLGSQVGEAFF.

The chain couples TRBV19 to TRBJ1-1; a possible D gene is TRBD1 (5 bases). With 5 bases removed from V and 9 bases from J, the gap between germline ends came to 13 bases. CDR1 is LNHDA and CDR2 is SQIVND in the germline V gene (reference sequence). The CDR3 totals 12 residues. Here the CDR3 reads CASSFTGGQAFF. CDR3 bases: TGTGCCAGTAGTTTTACAGGTGGCCAAGCTTTCTTT.

The V gene is TRBV6-5, the J gene TRBJ1-6; TRBD1 matches at 7 bases. Germline V gene sequence: CDR1 MNHEY, CDR2 SVGAGI. CDR3 length: 14 amino acids. V was clipped by 4 bases and J by 6 bases; unmatched bases: 3. CDR3 protein: CASSWDRVNSPLHF. CDR3 sequence (DNA): TGTGCCAGCAGTTGGGACAGAGTTAATTCACCCCTCCACTTT.